One sample yielded the 9 T cell receptor beta chains listed below, sequenced in a study of chemoradiotherapy in HPV16-positive cancers (dated by TCRdb to the early 2020s). Libraries were prepared through the immunoSEQ multiplex PCR assay. Entries here come from immuneACCESS through TCRdb and include only in-frame sequences with V and J called. Some clones fail to appear in such tables; in the studies checked, an unresolved V gene covers under half of the shortfall, and the cause of the remainder is unknown. The sample yields about 12,000 clones; nearly 90% were counted once. The ten top clones hold around a fifth of the sample. Sequenced material: blood, taken from a patient who underwent chemoradiotherapy. These receptors originate from a human donor with HPV-associated anogenital cancer.

The genes are TRBV7-3 and TRBJ1-3; D gene uncertain. CDR3 length: 16 amino acids. Trimming pared 1 base from V and 0 bases from J, leaving 10 bases between. Germline lookup yields CDR1 SGHTA and CDR2 FQGTGA. CDR3 loop: CASSLNGTSSGNTIYF. CDR3 nucleotide sequence: TGTGCCAGCAGCTTAAACGGTACCTCCTCTGGAAACACCATATATTTT.

Remarks on this clone: One junction end does not reproduce the germline sequence, and a read error may be involved. The chain joins TRBV2 to TRBJ1-5; TRBD1 matches 7 bases. Per germline, CDR1 SNHLY and CDR2 FYNNEI. The CDR3 covers 14 residues. The CDR3 loop reads CASREGQVNQPQHF. The CDR3 nucleotides are TGTGCCAGCAGGGAAGGACAGGTGAATCAGCCCCAGCATTTT.

This chain joins TRBV18 and TRBJ2-1; D ambiguous. V lost 1 base to trimming and J lost 9 bases, with 16 bases between them. CDR3 length: 15 amino acids. The germline V gene encodes CDR1 KGHSH and CDR2 LQKENI. In DNA form, the CDR3 reads TGTGCCAGCTCACCACATACAGTTACCCAGGCTGAGCAGTTCTTC. Protein product: CASSPHTVTQAEQFF.

The V gene is TRBV28, the J gene TRBJ1-2; a weak D match, TRBD1 (6 bases). The CDR3 is 14 amino acids. With 6 bases removed from V and 7 bases from J, the gap between germline ends came to 18 bases. The germline V gene encodes CDR1 MDHEN and CDR2 SYDVKM. The CDR3 bases are TGTGCCAGCAGCTCGGCGCGGGGGGCGGGTGGCTACACCTTC. Its protein product is CASSSARGAGGYTF.

V gene TRBV5-6 combines with J gene TRBJ1-6; TRBD1 aligns across 8 bases. CDR3 length: 14 residues. The ends lost 3 bases at V and 7 bases at J; junction bases unmatched: 3. The germline V gene has CDR1 SGHDT and CDR2 YYEEEE. CDR3 nucleotide sequence: TGTGCCAGCAGCTCCGACAGGGGCAATTCACCCCTCCACTTT. This encodes CASSSDRGNSPLHF.

The chain carries TRBV7-6 and TRBJ2-3; TRBD1 or TRBD2 may be the D gene (5 bases each). V lost 7 bases to trimming and J lost 5 bases, with 13 bases between them. The CDR3 consists of 13 residues. The germline V gene encodes CDR1 SGHVS and CDR2 FNYEAQ. DNA for the CDR3: TGTGCCAGCAAGGGGACCTCGGGAGATACGCAGTATTTT. Residues: CASKGTSGDTQYF. Full variable domain (outside the CDR3, taken from reference TRBV7-6 and TRBJ2-3): GAGVSQSPRYKVTKRGQDVALRCDPISGHVSLYWYRQALGQGPEFLTYFNYEAQQDKSGLPNDRFSAERPEGSISTLTIQRTEQRDSAMYRCASKGTSGDTQYFGPGTRLTVL.

The chain links TRBV28 to TRBJ2-5; 13 bases fit TRBD2. V lost 2 bases to trimming and J lost 4 bases; unmatched junction nucleotides: 4. Looked up from germline, CDR1 is MDHEN and CDR2 is SYDVKM. The CDR3 is 16 residues long. CDR3: CASSLGGLAGTETQYF. The CDR3 DNA follows: TGTGCCAGCAGTTTAGGGGGACTAGCGGGAACAGAGACCCAGTACTTC.

The V and J genes are TRBV28 and TRBJ2-3, with TRBD1 matching over 9 bases. Germline V gives CDR1 MDHEN, CDR2 SYDVKM. The CDR3 contains 16 residues. Trimming removed 7 bases from V and 2 bases from J; junction bases left unmatched: 10. As DNA, the CDR3 is TGTGCCAGCACCCAACCGGGACAGGGCACCACAGATACGCAGTATTTT. Translated: CASTQPGQGTTDTQYF.

The chain carries TRBV7-2 and TRBJ2-2, with 7 bases identical to TRBD2. The junction had 6 bases not matched to a gene; V was cut back by 2 bases and J by 0 bases. This CDR3 spans 17 amino acids. CDR1 is SGHTA and CDR2 is FQGNSA in the germline V gene. CDR3 nucleotides: TGTGCCAGCAGCTTACAGTTTGGGGGGGCGAACACCGGGGAGCTGTTTTTT. It translates to CASSLQFGGANTGELFF.